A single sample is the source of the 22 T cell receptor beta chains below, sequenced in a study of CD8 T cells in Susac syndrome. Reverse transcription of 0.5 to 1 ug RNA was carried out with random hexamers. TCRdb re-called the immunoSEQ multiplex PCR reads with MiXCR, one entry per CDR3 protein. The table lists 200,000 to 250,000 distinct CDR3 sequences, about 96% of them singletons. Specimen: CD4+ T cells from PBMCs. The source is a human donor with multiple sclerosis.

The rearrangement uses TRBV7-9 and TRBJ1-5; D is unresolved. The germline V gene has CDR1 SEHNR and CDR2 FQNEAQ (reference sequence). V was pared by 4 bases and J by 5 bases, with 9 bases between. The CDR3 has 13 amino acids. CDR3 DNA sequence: TGTGCCAGCAGCTCCCCAGGCGATCAGCCCCAGCATTTT. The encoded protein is CASSSPGDQPQHF.

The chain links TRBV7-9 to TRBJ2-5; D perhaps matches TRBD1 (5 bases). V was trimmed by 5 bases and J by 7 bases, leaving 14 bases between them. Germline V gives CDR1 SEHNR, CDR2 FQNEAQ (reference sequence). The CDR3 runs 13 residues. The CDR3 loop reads CASSPDSLGTQYF. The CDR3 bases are TGTGCCAGCAGCCCCGACAGCCTAGGGACCCAGTACTTC.

CDR3 nucleotides: TGTGCCAGCAGCTTTTACAGGGGCCTTCGGGAGCAGTACTTC. Protein product: CASSFYRGLREQYF. V usage is TRBV5-4 and J usage is TRBJ2-7; 7 nucleotides match TRBD1. The CDR3 length is 14 residues. Trimming at V came to 2 bases and at J to 7 bases, leaving 9 bases not matched to a gene. Germline CDR1 and CDR2: SGHNT and YYREEE (reference sequence).

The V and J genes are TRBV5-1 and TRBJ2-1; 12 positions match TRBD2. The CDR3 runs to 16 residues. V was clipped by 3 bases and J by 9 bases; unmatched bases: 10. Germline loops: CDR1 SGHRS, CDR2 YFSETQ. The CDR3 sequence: CASSSGGLAGLGEQFF. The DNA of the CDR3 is TGCGCCAGCAGCTCGGGCGGACTAGCGGGGCTCGGTGAGCAGTTCTTC.

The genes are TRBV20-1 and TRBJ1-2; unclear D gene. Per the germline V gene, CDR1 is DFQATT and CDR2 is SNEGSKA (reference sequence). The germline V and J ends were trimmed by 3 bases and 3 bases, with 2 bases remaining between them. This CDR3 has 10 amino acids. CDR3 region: CSARDYGYTF. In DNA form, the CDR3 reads TGCAGTGCTAGGGACTATGGCTACACCTTC.

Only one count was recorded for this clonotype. Here the CDR3 DNA reads TGTGCCAGCAGGGCAGGGGGGGGTGACTATGGCTACACCTTC. Its translation: CASRAGGGDYGYTF. The chain uses TRBV27 and TRBJ1-2, with 7 bases aligning to TRBD1. The germline CDR1 and CDR2 sequences are MNHEY and SMNVEV (reference sequence). With 6 bases clipped from V and 3 bases from J, the junction kept 7 bases outside the gene matches. CDR3 size: 14 residues.

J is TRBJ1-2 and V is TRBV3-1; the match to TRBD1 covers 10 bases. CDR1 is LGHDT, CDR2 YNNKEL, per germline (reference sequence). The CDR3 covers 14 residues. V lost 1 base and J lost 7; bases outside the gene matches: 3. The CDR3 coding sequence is TGTGCCAGCAGCCAAGGACAGGGGGCGCTTGGCTACACCTTC. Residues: CASSQGQGALGYTF.

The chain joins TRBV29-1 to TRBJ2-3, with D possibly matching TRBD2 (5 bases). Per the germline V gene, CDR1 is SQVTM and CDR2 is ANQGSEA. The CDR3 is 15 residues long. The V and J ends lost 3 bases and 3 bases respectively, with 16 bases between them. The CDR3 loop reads CSVDSLAGDTDTQYF. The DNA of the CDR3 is TGCAGCGTTGACAGTCTCGCGGGTGATACAGATACGCAGTATTTT.

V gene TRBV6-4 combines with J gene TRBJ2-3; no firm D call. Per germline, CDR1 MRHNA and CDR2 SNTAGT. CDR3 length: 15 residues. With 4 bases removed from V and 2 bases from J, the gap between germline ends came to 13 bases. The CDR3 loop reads CASSVRARATDTQYF. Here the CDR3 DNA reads TGTGCCAGCAGTGTTAGGGCCAGAGCCACAGATACGCAGTATTTT.

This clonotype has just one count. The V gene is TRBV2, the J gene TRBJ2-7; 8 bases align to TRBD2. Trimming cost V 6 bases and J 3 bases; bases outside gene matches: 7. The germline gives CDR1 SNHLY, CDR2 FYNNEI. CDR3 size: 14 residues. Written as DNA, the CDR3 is TGTGCCAGCAGAATAACGGGACTAGGCTACGAGCAGTACTTC. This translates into CASRITGLGYEQYF.

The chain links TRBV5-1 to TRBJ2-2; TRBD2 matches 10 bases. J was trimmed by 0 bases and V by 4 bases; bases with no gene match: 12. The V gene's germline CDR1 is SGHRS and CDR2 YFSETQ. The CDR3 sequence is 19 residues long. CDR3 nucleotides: TGCGCCAGCAGCACCGCGGTCTTAGCGGGAGGAACGAACACCGGGGAGCTGTTTTTT. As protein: CASSTAVLAGGTNTGELFF.

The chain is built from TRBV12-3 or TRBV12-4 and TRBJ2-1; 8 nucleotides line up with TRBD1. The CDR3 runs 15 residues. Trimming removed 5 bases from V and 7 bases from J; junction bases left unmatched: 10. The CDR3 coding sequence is TGTGCCAGCAGTACCTACGACAGGGGTGGGAATGAGCAGTTCTTC. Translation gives CASSTYDRGGNEQFF.

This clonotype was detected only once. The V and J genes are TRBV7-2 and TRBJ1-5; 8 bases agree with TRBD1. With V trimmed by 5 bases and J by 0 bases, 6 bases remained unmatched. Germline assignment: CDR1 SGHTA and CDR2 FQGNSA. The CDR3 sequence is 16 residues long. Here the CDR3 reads CASSAQGANSNQPQHF. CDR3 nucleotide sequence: TGTGCCAGCAGCGCCCAGGGGGCAAATAGCAATCAGCCCCAGCATTTT. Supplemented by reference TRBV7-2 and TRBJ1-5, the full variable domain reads GAGVSQSPSNKVTEKGKDVELRCDPISGHTALYWYRQSLGQGLEFLIYFQGNSAPDKSGLPSDRFSAERTGGSVSTLTIQRTQQEDSAVYLCASSAQGANSNQPQHFGDGTRLSIL.

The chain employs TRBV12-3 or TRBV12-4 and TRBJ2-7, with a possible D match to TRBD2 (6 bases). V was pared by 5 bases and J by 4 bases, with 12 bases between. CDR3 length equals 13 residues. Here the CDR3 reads CASSRGREYEQYF. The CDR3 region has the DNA TGTGCCAGCAGTCGCGGCCGGGAGTACGAGCAGTACTTC.

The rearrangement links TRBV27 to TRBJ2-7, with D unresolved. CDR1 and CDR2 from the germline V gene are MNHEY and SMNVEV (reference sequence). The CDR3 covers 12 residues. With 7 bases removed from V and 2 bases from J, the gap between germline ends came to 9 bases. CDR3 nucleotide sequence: TGTGCCAGCACCGACCGCGCCTACGAGCAGTACTTC. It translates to CASTDRAYEQYF.

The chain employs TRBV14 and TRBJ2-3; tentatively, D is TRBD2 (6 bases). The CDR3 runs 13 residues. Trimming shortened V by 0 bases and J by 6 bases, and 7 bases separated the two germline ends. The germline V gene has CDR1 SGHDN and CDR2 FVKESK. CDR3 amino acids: CASSQELADTQYF. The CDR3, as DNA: TGTGCCAGCAGCCAAGAACTAGCTGATACGCAGTATTTT.

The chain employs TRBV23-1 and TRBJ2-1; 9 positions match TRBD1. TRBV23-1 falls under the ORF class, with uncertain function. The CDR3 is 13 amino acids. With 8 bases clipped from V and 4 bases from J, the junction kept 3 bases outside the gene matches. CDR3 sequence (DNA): TGCGCCAGCTCGGGACAGGGATACAATGAGCAGTTCTTC. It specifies CASSGQGYNEQFF.

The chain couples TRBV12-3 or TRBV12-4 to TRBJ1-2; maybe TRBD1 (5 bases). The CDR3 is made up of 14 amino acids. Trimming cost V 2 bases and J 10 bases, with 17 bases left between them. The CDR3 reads CASSLWSREDIYTF. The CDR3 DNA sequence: TGTGCCAGCAGTTTATGGTCCAGGGAGGATATCTACACCTTC.

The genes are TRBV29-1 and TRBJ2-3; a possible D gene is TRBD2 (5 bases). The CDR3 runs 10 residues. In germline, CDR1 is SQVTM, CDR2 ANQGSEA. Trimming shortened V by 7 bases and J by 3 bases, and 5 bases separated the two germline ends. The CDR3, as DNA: TGCAGCGGCGGGACAGATACGCAGTATTTT. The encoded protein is CSGGTDTQYF.

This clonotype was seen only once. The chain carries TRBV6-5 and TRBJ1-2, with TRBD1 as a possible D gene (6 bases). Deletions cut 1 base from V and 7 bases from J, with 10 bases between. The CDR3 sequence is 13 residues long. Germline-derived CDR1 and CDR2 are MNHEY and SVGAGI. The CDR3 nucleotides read TGTGCCAGCAGTTACTTCGAAGGGGGTGGCTACACCTTC. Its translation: CASSYFEGGGYTF.

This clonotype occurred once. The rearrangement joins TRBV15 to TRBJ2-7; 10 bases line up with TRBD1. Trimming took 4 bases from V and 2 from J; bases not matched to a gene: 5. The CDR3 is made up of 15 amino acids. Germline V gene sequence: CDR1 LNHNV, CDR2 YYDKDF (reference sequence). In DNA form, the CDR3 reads TGTGCCACCAGCAAAGGGGACAGGGGCACCTACGAGCAGTACTTC. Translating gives CATSKGDRGTYEQYF.

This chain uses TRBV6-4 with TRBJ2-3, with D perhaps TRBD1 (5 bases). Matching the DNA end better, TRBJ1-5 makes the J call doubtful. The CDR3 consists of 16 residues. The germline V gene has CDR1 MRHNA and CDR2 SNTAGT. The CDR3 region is CASSPYIGTSTDTQHF. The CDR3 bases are TGTGCCAGCAGTCCCTATATCGGGACTAGCACAGATACGCAGCATTTT.